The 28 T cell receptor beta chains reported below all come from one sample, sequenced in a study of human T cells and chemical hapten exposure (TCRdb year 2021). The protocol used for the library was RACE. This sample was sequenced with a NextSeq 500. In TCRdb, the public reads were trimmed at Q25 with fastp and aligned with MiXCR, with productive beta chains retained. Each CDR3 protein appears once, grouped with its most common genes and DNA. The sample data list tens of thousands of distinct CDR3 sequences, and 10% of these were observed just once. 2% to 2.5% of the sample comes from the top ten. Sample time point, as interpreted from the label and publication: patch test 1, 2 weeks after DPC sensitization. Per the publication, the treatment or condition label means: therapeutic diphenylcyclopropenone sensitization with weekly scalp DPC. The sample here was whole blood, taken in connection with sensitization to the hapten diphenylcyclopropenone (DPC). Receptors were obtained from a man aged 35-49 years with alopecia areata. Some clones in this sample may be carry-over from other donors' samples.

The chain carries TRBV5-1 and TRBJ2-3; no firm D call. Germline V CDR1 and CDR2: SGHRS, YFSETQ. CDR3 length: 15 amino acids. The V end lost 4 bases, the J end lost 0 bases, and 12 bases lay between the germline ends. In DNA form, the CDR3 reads TGCGCCAGCAGCCCTGGTGGGGTGAGCACAGATACGCAGTATTTT. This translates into CASSPGGVSTDTQYF.

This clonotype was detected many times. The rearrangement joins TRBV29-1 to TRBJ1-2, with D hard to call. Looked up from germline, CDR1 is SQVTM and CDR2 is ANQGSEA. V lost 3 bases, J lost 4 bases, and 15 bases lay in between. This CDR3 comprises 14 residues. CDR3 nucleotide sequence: TGCAGCGTTGAGGGCAGGAGGTCGGCCTATGGCTACACCTTC. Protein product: CSVEGRRSAYGYTF.

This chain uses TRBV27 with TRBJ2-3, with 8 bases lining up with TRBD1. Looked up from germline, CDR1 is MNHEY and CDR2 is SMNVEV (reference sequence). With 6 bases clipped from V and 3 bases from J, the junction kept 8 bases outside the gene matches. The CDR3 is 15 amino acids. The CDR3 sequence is CASSRGQGSTDTQYF. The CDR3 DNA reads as TGTGCCAGCAGCCGCGGACAGGGAAGTACAGATACGCAGTATTTT.

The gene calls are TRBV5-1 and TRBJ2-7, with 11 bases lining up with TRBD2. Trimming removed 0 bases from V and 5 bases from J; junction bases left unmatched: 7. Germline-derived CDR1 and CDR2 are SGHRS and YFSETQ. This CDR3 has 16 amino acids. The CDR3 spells CASSLEVAGGWNEQYF. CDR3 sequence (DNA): TGCGCCAGCAGCTTGGAGGTAGCGGGAGGGTGGAACGAGCAGTACTTC.

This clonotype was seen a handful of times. CDR3 region: CASGTSGGPNEQFF. The CDR3 DNA reads TGTGCCAGCGGAACTAGCGGGGGCCCCAATGAGCAGTTCTTC. The chain employs TRBV27 and TRBJ2-1; 11 bases agree with TRBD2. Germline CDR1 and CDR2: MNHEY and SMNVEV (reference sequence). Losses at the gene ends were 8 bases for V and 6 bases for J; bases not matched to a gene: 6. This CDR3 has 14 amino acids.

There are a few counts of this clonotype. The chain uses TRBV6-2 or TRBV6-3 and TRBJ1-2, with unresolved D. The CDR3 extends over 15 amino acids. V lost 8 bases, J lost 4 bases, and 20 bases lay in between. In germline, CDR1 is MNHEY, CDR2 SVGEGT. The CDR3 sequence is CASAGLGSPGYGYTF. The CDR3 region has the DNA TGTGCCAGCGCCGGCCTGGGGAGTCCTGGCTATGGCTACACCTTC.

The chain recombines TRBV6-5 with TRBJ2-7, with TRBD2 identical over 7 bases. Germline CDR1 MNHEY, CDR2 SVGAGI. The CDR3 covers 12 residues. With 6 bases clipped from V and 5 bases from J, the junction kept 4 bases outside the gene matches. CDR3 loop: CASSSGTNEQYV. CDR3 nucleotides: TGTGCCAGCAGCTCCGGGACTAACGAGCAGTACGTC.

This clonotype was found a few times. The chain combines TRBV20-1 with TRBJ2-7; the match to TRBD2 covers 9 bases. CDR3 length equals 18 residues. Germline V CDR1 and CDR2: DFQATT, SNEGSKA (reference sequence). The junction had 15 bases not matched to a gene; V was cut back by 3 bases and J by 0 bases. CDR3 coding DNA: TGCAGTGCTAGGGGGGGCGGTCTAGCGGGGTTCAGCTCCTACGAGCAGTACTTC. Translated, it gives CSARGGGLAGFSSYEQYF.

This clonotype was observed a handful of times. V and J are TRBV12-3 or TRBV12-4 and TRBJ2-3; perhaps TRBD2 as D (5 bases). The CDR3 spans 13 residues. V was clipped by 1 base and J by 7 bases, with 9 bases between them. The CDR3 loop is CASSLGGENTQYF. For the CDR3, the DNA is TGTGCCAGCAGTTTAGGTGGGGAGAATACGCAGTATTTT.

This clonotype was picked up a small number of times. CDR3 DNA: TGTGCCAGCAGCTCTCTAGGAAACGAGCAGTACTTC. Protein sequence: CASSSLGNEQYF. The J gene is TRBJ2-7, the V gene TRBV28; D not resolved. Germline values: CDR1 MDHEN, CDR2 SYDVKM. The ends were cut back, 6 bases at V and 5 bases at J, with 11 bases in the middle. The CDR3 totals 12 residues.

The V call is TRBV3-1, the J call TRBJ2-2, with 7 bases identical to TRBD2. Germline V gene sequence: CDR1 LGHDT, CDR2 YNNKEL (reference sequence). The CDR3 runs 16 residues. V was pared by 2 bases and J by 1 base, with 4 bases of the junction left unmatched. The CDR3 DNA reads TGTGCCAGCAGCCAATTTCCGGGAGGGAACACCGGGGAGCTGTTTTTT. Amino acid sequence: CASSQFPGGNTGELFF. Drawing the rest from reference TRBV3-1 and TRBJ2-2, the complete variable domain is DTAVSQTPKYLVTQMGNDKSIKCEQNLGHDTMYWYKQDSKKFLKIMFSYNNKELIINETVPNRFSPKSPDKAHLNLHINSLELGDSAVYFCASSQFPGGNTGELFFGEGSRLTVL.

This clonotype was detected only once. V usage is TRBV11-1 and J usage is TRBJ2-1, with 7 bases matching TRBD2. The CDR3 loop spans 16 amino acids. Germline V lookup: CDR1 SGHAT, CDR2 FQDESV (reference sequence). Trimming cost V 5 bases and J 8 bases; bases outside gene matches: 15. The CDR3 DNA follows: TGTGCCAGCAGCCCTGGTCTGGCGGGAGCTATCGATGAGCAGTTCTTC. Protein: CASSPGLAGAIDEQFF.

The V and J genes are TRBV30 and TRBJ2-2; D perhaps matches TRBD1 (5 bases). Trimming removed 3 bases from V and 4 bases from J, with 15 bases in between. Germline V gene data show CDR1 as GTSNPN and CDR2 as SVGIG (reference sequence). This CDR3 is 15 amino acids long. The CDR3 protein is CAWRKITQGTGELFF. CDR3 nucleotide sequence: TGTGCCTGGAGGAAGATCACCCAGGGCACCGGGGAGCTGTTTTTT.

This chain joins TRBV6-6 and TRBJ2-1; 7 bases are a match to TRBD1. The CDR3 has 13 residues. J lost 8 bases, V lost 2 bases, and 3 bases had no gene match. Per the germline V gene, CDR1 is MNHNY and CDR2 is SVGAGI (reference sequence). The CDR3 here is CASSYRQGDEQFF. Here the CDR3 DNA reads TGTGCCAGCAGTTACCGACAGGGAGATGAGCAGTTCTTC.

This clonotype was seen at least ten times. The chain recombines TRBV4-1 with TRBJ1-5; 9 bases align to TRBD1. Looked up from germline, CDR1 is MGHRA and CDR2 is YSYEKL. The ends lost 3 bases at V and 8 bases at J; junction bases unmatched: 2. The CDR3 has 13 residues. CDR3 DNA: TGCGCCAGCAGCCAGGACAGGGGAGAGCCCCAGCATTTT. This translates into CASSQDRGEPQHF.

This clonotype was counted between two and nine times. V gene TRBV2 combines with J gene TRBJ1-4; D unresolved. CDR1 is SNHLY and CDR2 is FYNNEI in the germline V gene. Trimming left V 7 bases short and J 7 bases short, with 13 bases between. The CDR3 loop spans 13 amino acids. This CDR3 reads CASKRPEGEKLFF. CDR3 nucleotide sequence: TGTGCCAGCAAGAGGCCCGAAGGTGAAAAACTGTTTTTT.

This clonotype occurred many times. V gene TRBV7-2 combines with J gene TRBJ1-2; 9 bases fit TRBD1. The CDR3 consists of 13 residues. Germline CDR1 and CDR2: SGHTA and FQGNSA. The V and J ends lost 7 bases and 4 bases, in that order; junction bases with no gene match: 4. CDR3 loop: CASTMDRGYGYTF. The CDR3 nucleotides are TGTGCCAGCACGATGGACAGGGGCTATGGCTACACCTTC.

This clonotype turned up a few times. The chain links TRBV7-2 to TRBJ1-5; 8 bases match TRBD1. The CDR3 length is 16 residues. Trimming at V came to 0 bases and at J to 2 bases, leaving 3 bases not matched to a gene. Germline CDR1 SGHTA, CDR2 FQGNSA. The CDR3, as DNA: TGTGCCAGCAGCTTAGCCCTGGACAGGGGCAATCAGCCCCAGCATTTT. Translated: CASSLALDRGNQPQHF.

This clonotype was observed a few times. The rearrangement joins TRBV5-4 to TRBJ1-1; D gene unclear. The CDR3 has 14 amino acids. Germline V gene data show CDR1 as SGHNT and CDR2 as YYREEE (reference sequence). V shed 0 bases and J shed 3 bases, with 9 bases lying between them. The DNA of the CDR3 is TGTGCCAGCAGCTTGGAGCGGCCCGACACTGAAGCTTTCTTT. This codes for CASSLERPDTEAFF.

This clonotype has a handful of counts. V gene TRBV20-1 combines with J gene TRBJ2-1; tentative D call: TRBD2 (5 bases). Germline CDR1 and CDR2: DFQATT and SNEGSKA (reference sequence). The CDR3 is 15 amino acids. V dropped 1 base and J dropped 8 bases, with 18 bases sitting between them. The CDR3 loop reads CSARARLRGVDEQFF. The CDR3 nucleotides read TGCAGTGCTAGAGCCCGACTAAGAGGTGTCGATGAGCAGTTCTTC.

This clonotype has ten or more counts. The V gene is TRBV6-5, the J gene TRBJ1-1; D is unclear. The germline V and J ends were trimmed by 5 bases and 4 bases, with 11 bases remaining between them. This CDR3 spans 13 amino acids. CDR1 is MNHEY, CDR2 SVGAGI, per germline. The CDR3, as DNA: TGTGCCAGCAGTCCCCCGCAAGGCACTGAAGCTTTCTTT. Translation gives CASSPPQGTEAFF.

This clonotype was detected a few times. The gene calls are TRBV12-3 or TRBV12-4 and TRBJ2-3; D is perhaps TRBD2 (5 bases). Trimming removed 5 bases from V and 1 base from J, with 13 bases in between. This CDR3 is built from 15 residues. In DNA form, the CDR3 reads TGTGCCAGCAGTCCCCGGGGAGCGGGCACAGATACGCAGTATTTT. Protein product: CASSPRGAGTDTQYF.

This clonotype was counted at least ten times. CDR3 sequence: CASSQDPYSVAEQFF. The CDR3, as DNA: TGTGCCAGCAGCCAAGATCCGTATAGTGTGGCTGAGCAGTTCTTC. This chain uses TRBV14 with TRBJ2-1; unclear D gene. V was shortened by 0 bases and J by 9 bases, with 15 bases between the two germline ends. The CDR3 length is 15 residues. The germline gives CDR1 SGHDN, CDR2 FVKESK.

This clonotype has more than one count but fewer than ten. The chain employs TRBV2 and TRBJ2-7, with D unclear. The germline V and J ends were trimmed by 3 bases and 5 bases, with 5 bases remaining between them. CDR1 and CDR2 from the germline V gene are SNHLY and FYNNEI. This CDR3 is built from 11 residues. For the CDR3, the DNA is TGTGCCAGCAGTGAGGTGAACGAGCAGTACGTC. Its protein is CASSEVNEQYV.

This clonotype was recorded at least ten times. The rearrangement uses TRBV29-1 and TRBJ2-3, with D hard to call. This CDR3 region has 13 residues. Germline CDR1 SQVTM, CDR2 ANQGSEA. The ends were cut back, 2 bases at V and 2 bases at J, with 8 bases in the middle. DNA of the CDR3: TGCAGCGTTGAACGCACATACACAGATACGCAGTATTTT. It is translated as CSVERTYTDTQYF.

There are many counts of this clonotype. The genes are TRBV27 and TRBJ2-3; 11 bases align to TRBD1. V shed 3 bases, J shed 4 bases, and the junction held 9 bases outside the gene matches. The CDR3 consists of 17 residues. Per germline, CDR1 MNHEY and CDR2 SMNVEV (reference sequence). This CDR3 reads CASSFDGTGGVADTQYF. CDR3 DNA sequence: TGTGCCAGCAGTTTCGACGGGACAGGGGGAGTCGCAGATACGCAGTATTTT.

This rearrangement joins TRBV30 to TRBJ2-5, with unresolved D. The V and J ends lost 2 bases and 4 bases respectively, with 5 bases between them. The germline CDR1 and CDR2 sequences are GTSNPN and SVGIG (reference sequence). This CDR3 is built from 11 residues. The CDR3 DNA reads TGTGCCTGGAGTCCCGGAGAGACCCAGTACTTC. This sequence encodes CAWSPGETQYF.

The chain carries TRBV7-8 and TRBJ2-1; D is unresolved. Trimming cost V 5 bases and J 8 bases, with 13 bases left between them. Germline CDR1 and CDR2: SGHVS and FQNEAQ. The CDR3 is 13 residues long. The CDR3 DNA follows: TGTGCCAGCAGCCTTCGTCCTTTGGATGAGCAGTTCTTC. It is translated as CASSLRPLDEQFF. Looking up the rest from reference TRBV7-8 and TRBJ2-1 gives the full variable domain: GAGVSQSPRYKVAKRGQDVALRCDPISGHVSLFWYQQALGQGPEFLTYFQNEAQLDKSGLPSDRFFAERPEGSVSTLKIQRTQQEDSAVYLCASSLRPLDEQFFGPGTRLTVL.